This TCR beta chain was observed in a study of blood T cell repertoires in COVID-19. Trimming pared 0 bases from V and 0 bases from J, leaving 16 bases between. The CDR3 covers 17 residues. Per the germline V gene, CDR1 is SGHDT and CDR2 is YYEEEE. Profiling relied on immunoSEQ multiplex PCR, and the TCRdb table lists in-frame clones only, not all of them. In the table there are more than 300,000 clones, 70% to 90% of which are singletons. The TCR comes from a man younger than 35 who had recovered from COVID-19. The specimen was peripheral blood. V gene TRBV5-6 combines with J gene TRBJ2-7; D possibly corresponds to TRBD1 (6 bases). The CDR3 loop is CASSLVATGASSYEQYF. The CDR3 nucleotides read TGTGCCAGCAGCTTGGTGGCGACAGGCGCTAGCTCCTACGAGCAGTACTTC.